The T cell receptor beta chain under discussion was sequenced for a study of CD8 T cells in ankylosing spondylitis. Generation of TCR beta libraries employed quantitative 5'-RACE incorporating molecular barcodes. TCRdb used MiXCR to reprocess the 5' RACE reads, holding one entry per CDR3 protein. The sample includes about 540,000 distinct CDR3 sequences, roughly 13% seen only once; the top ten take around 6.8%. Per the germline V gene, CDR1 is SGHDT and CDR2 is YYEEEE. Trimming pared 0 bases from V and 9 bases from J, leaving 9 bases between. The CDR3 sequence is 12 residues long. Details on this clonotype: Its antigen is not known.

Regarding the study as a whole: Disease-linked clones bore a CD8+ phenotype and were relatively rare in peripheral blood. Reportedly, matched ankylosing spondylitis synovial fluid was significantly enriched for disease-linked clones. What seemed typical of ankylosing spondylitis blood was a TCR beta motif built from several highly homologous variants.

The sequence was obtained from a male donor with ankylosing spondylitis. V is TRBV5-6 and J is TRBJ2-5, with D uncertain. Input material: blood, either unsorted or a sorted T cell fraction (not recorded which). This CDR3 is CASSLGQKAQYF. The DNA for the CDR3 is TGTGCCAGCAGCTTGGGTCAGAAAGCCCAGTACTTC.